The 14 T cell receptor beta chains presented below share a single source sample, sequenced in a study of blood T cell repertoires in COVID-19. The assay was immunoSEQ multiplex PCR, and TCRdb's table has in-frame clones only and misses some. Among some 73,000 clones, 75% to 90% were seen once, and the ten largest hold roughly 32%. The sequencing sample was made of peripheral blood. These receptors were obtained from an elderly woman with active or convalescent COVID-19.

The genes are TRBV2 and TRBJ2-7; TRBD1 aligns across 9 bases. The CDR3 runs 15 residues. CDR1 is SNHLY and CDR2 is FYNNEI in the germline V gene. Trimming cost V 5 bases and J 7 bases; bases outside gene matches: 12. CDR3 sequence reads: CASSTGTGTFGEQYF. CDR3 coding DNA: TGTGCCAGCAGTACTGGGACAGGGACCTTTGGGGAGCAGTACTTC.

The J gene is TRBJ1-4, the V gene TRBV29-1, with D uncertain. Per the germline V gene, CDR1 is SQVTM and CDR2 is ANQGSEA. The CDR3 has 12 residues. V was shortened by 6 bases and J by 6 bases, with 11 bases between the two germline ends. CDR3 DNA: TGCAGCGTCACGGGTATGGATGAAAAACTGTTTTTT. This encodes CSVTGMDEKLFF.

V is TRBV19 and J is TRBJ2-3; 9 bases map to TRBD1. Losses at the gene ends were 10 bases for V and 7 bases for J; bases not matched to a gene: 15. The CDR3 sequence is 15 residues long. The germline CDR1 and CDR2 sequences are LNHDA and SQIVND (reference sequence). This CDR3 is CATSQGTGFGNTQYF. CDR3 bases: TGTGCCACATCCCAGGGGACAGGGTTCGGAAATACGCAGTATTTT.

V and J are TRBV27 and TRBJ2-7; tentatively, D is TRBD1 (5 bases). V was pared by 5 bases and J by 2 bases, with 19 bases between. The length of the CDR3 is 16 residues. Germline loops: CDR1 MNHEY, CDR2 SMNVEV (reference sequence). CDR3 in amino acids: CASSRHARVVPYEQYF. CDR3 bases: TGTGCCAGCAGTCGCCACGCCAGGGTCGTCCCCTACGAGCAGTACTTC.

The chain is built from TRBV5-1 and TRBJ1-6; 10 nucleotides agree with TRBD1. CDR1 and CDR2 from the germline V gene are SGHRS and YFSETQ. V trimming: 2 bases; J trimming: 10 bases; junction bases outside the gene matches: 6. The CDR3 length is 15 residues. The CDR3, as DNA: TGCGCCAGCAGCTTAGGGACAGGGGAGGGATCACCCCTCCACTTT. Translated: CASSLGTGEGSPLHF.

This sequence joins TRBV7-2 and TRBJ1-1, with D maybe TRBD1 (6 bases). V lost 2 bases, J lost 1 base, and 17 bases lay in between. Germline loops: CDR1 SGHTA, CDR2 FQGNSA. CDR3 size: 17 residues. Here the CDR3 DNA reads TGTGCCAGCAGCTTACGGACCCAGGAACAGGGGAACACTGAAGCTTTCTTT. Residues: CASSLRTQEQGNTEAFF.

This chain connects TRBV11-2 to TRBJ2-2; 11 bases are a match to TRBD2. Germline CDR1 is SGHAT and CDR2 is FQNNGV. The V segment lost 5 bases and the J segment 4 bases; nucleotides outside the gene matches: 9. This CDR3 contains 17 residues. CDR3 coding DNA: TGTGCCAGCAGCCGATGGGGACTAGCGGTACGCACCGGGGAGCTGTTTTTT. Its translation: CASSRWGLAVRTGELFF.

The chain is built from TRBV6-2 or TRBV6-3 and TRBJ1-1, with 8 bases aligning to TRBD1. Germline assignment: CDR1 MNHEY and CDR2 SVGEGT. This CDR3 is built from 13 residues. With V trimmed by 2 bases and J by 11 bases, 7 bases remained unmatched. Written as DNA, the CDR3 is TGTGCCAGCAGTTACAGGACAGGGTGGGATGCTTTCTTT. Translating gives CASSYRTGWDAFF.

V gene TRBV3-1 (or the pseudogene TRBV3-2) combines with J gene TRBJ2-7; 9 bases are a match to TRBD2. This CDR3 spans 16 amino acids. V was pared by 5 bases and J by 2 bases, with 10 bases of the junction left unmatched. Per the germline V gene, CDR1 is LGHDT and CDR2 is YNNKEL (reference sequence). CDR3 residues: CASSLMPGGGAYEQYF. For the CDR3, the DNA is TGTGCCAGCAGCTTAATGCCTGGCGGGGGGGCCTACGAGCAGTACTTC.

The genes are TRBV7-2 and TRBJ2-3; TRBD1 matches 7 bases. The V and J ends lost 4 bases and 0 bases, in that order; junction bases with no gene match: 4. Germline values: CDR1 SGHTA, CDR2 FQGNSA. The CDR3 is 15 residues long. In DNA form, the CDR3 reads TGTGCCAGCAGCTCAACAGGGGTTAGCACAGATACGCAGTATTTT. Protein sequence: CASSSTGVSTDTQYF.

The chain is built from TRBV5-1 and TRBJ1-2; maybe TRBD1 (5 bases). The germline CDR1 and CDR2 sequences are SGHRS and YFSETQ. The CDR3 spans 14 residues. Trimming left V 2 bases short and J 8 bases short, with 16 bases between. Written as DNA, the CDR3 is TGCGCCAGCAGCTTCCCGGGGGGTGAAAGAGGCTACACCTTC. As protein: CASSFPGGERGYTF.

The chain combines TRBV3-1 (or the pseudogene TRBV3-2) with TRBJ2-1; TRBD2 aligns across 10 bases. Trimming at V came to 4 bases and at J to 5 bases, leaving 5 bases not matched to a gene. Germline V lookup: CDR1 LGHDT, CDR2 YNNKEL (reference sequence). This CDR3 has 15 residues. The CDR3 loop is CASSLQRGGHNEQFF. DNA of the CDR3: TGTGCCAGCAGCCTCCAGCGGGGGGGTCACAATGAGCAGTTCTTC.

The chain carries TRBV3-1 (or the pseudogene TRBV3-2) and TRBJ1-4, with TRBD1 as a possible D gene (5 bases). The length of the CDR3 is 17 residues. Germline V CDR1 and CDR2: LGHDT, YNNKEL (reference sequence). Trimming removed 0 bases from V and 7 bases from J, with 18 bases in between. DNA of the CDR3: TGTGCCAGCAGCCAAGAGCGCAGGGAAGAAGATTGTGAAAAACTGTTTTTT. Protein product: CASSQERREEDCEKLFF.

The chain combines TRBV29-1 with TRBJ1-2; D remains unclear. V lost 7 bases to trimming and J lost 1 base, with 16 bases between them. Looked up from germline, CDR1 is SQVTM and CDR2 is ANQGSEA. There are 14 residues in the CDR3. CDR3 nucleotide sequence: TGCAGCGCTACCTTGGGAGAGGGTAACTATGGCTACACCTTC. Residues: CSATLGEGNYGYTF. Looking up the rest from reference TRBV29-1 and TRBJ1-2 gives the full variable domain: SAVISQKPSRDICQRGTSLTIQCQVDSQVTMMFWYRQQPGQSLTLIATANQGSEATYESGFVIDKFPISRPNLTFSTLTVSNMSPEDSSIYLCSATLGEGNYGYTFGSGTRLTVV.